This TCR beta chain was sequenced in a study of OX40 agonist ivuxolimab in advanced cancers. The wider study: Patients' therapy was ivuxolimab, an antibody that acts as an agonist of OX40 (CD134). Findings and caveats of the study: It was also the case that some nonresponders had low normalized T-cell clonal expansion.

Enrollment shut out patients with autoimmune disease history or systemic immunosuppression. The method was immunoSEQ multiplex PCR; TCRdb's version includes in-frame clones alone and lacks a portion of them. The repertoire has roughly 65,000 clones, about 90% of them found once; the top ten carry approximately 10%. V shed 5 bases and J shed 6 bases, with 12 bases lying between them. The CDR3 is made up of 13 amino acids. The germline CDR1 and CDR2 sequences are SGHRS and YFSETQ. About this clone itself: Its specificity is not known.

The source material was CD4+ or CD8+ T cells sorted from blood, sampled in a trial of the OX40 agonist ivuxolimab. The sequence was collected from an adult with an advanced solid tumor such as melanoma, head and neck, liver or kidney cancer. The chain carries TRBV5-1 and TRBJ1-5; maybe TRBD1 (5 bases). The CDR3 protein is CASSRSGGQPQHF. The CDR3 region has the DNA TGCGCCAGCAGTCGCTCGGGGGGTCAGCCCCAGCATTTT.